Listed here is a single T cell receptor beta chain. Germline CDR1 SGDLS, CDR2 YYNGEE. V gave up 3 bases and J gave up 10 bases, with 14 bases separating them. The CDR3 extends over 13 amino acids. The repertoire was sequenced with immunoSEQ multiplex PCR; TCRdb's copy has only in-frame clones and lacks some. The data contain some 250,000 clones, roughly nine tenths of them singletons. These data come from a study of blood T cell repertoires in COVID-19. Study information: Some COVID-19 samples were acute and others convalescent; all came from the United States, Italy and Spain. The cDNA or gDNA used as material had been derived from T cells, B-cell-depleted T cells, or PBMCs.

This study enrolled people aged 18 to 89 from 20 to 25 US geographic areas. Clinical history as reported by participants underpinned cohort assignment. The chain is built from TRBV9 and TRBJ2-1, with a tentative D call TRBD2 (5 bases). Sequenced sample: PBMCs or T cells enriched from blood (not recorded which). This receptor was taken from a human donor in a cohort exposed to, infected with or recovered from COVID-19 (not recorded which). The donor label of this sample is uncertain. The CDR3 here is CASSGASSDEQFF. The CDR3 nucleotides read TGTGCCAGCAGCGGGGCTAGCTCGGACGAGCAGTTCTTC. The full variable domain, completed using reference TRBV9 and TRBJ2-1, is DSGVTQTPKHLITATGQRVTLRCSPRSGDLSVYWYQQSLDQGLQFLIQYYNGEERAKGNILERFSAQQFPDLHSELNLSSLELGDSALYFCASSGASSDEQFFGPGTRLTVL.